These 15 T cell receptor beta chains originate from one sample sequenced in a study of glioma-infiltrating T cells after dendritic cell vaccination. TCRdb's table, derived via immunoSEQ multiplex PCR, lists solely in-frame clones and lacks some. Of tens of thousands of clones detected, 90% to 95% appear once; the ten largest clones hold about 2%. The source material was blood, sampled before dendritic cell vaccination. The receptor source for this set is a human donor with glioblastoma.

Concerning this clone itself: Germline and junction disagree at one end, which may indicate a read error. Other DNA variants within this sample encode the same CDR3. The genes are TRBV27 and TRBJ1-6; D perhaps matches TRBD1 (6 bases). Germline lookup yields CDR1 MNHEY and CDR2 SMNVEV (reference sequence). CDR3 length: 14 amino acids. The CDR3 protein is CASRGTTYNSPLHF. The CDR3 DNA sequence: TGTGCCAGCAGGGGGACAACCTATAATTCCCCCCTCCACTTT.

The chain employs TRBV12-5 and TRBJ2-2; 11 nucleotides agree with TRBD1. The length of the CDR3 is 16 residues. J gave up 6 bases and V 5 bases, and 8 bases lay outside the gene matches. Germline lookup yields CDR1 LGHNT and CDR2 FRNRAP. The chain's CDR3 is CASGTGQGASSGELFF. The CDR3 DNA sequence: TGTGCTAGTGGTACCGGACAGGGGGCCTCCTCCGGGGAGCTGTTTTTT.

This clone came up once. The chain is built from TRBV7-6 and TRBJ2-7; perhaps TRBD2 as D (6 bases). The V end lost 5 bases, the J end lost 0 bases, and 20 bases lay between the germline ends. The CDR3 loop spans 17 amino acids. Germline lookup yields CDR1 SGHVS and CDR2 FNYEAQ. CDR3 nucleotide sequence: TGTGCCAGCAGCCCGACCGGATGGGGGGATAGCTCCTACGAGCAGTACTTC. Its translation: CASSPTGWGDSSYEQYF.

The chain has TRBV5-1 and TRBJ1-3, with D perhaps TRBD1 (5 bases). CDR3 length: 16 residues. Germline-derived CDR1 and CDR2 are SGHRS and YFSETQ. V lost 4 bases and J lost 0, with 14 bases in between. The CDR3 loop is CASSPRTRGSGNTIYF. DNA of the CDR3: TGCGCCAGCAGCCCACGGACAAGAGGCTCTGGAAACACCATATATTTT.

The gene calls are TRBV6-5 and TRBJ2-7; the D gene is possibly TRBD1 (6 bases). Trimming took off 5 bases at V and 1 base at J, with 9 bases between the two ends. Per germline, CDR1 MNHEY and CDR2 SVGAGI. This CDR3 comprises 13 residues. The CDR3 DNA reads as TGTGCCAGCAGTCAGGGGCGTTCCTACGAGCAGTACTTC. It encodes CASSQGRSYEQYF.

The V call is TRBV5-1, the J call TRBJ1-1, with 7 bases matching TRBD1. Trimming took 3 bases from V and 0 from J; bases not matched to a gene: 5. Germline assignment: CDR1 SGHRS and CDR2 YFSETQ. The CDR3 runs to 15 residues. CDR3 sequence reads: CASSSRGPLNTEAFF. DNA for the CDR3: TGCGCCAGCAGCTCAAGGGGGCCATTGAACACTGAAGCTTTCTTT.

This chain links TRBV19 with TRBJ2-2; D not resolved. Germline values: CDR1 LNHDA, CDR2 SQIVND (reference sequence). V was clipped by 2 bases and J by 6 bases, with 10 bases between them. This CDR3 has 14 residues. The DNA of the CDR3 is TGTGCCAGTAGTATATGGATAAGCGCCGGGGAGCTGTTTTTT. It yields the protein CASSIWISAGELFF.

The rearrangement joins TRBV5-4 to TRBJ2-1; 9 nucleotides align to TRBD1. From germline, CDR1 is SGHNT and CDR2 YYREEE (reference sequence). The CDR3 runs to 15 residues. V trimming: 6 bases; J trimming: 8 bases; junction bases outside the gene matches: 12. The CDR3 DNA reads TGTGCCAGCACCAGTCCCGGGACAGGGTATGATGAGCAGTTCTTC. Its translation is CASTSPGTGYDEQFF.

V and J are TRBV7-9 and TRBJ2-5, with 15 nucleotides matching TRBD2. The CDR3 extends over 17 amino acids. The ends lost 4 bases at V and 4 bases at J; junction bases unmatched: 7. Germline lookup yields CDR1 SEHNR and CDR2 FQNEAQ (reference sequence). This chain's CDR3 is CASSSPGLAGGRETQYF. The DNA of the CDR3 is TGTGCCAGCAGCTCGCCCGGACTAGCGGGGGGGCGAGAGACCCAGTACTTC.

The CDR3 DNA reads TGTGCCAGCAGCCAGGGACTAGTGGGCAATGAGCAGTTCTTC. Protein sequence: CASSQGLVGNEQFF. The chain recombines TRBV5-4 with TRBJ2-1; TRBD2 matches at 8 bases. The CDR3 consists of 14 residues. J gave up 6 bases and V 4 bases, and 6 bases lay outside the gene matches. Per germline, CDR1 SGHNT and CDR2 YYREEE (reference sequence).

The CDR3 bases are TGTGCCAGCAGTGAAGTTAGATGGGAGGAATTGTATCAGCCCCAGCATTTT. Encoded protein: CASSEVRWEELYQPQHF. This chain joins TRBV6-1 and TRBJ1-5; D remains ambiguous. Germline assignment: CDR1 MNHNS and CDR2 SASEGT. The CDR3 runs to 17 residues. V was cut by 1 base and J by 5 bases, with 18 bases left in between.

The CDR3 spells CASSSTGIEQFF. In DNA form, the CDR3 reads TGTGCCAGCAGCTCTACGGGTATTGAGCAGTTCTTC. The chain combines TRBV11-2 with TRBJ2-1; D is undetermined. CDR1 SGHAT and CDR2 FQNNGV come from the germline V gene. Trimming stripped 4 bases from V and 9 bases from J, with 10 bases between. CDR3 length: 12 residues.

The chain uses TRBV28 and TRBJ1-1; TRBD1 agrees at 9 bases. Germline trimming cut 5 bases from V and 8 bases from J; bases unmatched to any gene: 9. The CDR3 has 14 amino acids. Germline-derived CDR1 and CDR2 are MDHEN and SYDVKM. DNA of the CDR3: TGTGCCAGCAGTCGACAGGGGGAGGGCGAGGAAGCTTTCTTT. Translated: CASSRQGEGEEAFF.

This chain connects TRBV2 to TRBJ2-1; 10 positions match TRBD1. With 10 bases clipped from V and 5 bases from J, the junction kept 17 bases outside the gene matches. Per the germline V gene, CDR1 is SNHLY and CDR2 is FYNNEI. This CDR3 region has 17 residues. This CDR3 is CATIRDRGRRSNNEQFF. In DNA form, the CDR3 reads TGTGCCACCATTCGGGACAGGGGACGCCGATCGAACAATGAGCAGTTCTTC.

The chain carries TRBV4-1 and TRBJ2-2, with TRBD2 matching over 13 bases. From germline, CDR1 is MGHRA and CDR2 YSYEKL. CDR3 length: 18 residues. Trimming took 2 bases from V and 5 from J; bases not matched to a gene: 8. The CDR3 spells CASSQLGTSGTRTGELFF. CDR3 nucleotides: TGCGCCAGCAGCCAACTCGGGACTAGCGGGACGAGGACCGGGGAGCTGTTTTTT.